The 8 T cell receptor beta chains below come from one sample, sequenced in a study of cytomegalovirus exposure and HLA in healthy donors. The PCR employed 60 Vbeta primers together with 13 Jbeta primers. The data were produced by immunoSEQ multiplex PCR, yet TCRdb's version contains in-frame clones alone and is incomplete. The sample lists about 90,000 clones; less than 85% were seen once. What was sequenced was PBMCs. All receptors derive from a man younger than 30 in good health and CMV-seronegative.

CDR3 nucleotides: TGTGCCTGGAGTTTTCGGGACAGGGTAAGTCGGCAGCCCCAGCATTTT. It yields the protein CAWSFRDRVSRQPQHF. The chain uses TRBV30 and TRBJ1-5; 9 bases line up with TRBD1. Per the germline V gene, CDR1 is GTSNPN and CDR2 is SVGIG (reference sequence). The CDR3 spans 16 residues. V was clipped by 2 bases and J by 7 bases; unmatched bases: 12.

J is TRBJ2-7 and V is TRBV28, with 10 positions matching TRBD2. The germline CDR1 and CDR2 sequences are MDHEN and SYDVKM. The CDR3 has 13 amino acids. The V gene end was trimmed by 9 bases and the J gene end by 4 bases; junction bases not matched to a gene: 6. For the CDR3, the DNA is TGTGCCAGTTACGGGACTAGCGAGTACGAGCAGTACTTC. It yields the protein CASYGTSEYEQYF.

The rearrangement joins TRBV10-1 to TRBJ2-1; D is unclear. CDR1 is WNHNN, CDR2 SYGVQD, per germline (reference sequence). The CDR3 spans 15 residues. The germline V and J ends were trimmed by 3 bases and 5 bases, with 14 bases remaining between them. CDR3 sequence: CASSDPSRPDNEQFF. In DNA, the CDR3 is TGCGCCAGCAGTGACCCCTCGCGGCCCGACAATGAGCAGTTCTTC.

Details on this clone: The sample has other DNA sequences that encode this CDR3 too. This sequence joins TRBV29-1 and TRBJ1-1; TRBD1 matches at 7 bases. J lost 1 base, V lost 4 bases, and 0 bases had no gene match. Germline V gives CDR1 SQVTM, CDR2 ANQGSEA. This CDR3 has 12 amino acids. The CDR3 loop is CSVGTGNTEAFF. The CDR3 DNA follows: TGCAGCGTTGGGACAGGGAACACTGAAGCTTTCTTT. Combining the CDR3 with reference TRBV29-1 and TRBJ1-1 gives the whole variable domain SAVISQKPSRDICQRGTSLTIQCQVDSQVTMMFWYRQQPGQSLTLIATANQGSEATYESGFVIDKFPISRPNLTFSTLTVSNMSPEDSSIYLCSVGTGNTEAFFGQGTRLTVV.

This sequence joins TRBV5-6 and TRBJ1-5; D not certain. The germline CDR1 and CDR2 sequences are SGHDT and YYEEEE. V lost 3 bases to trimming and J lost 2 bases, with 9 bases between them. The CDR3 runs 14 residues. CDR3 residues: CASSWSQGNQPQHF. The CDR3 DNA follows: TGTGCCAGCAGCTGGTCGCAGGGCAATCAGCCCCAGCATTTT.

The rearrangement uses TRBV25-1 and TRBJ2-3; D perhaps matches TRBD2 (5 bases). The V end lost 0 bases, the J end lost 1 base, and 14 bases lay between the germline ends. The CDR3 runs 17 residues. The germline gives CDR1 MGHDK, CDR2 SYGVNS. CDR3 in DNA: TGTGCCAGCAGTGAATATAAACCCGGGAAGCGCACAGATACGCAGTATTTT. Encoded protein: CASSEYKPGKRTDTQYF.

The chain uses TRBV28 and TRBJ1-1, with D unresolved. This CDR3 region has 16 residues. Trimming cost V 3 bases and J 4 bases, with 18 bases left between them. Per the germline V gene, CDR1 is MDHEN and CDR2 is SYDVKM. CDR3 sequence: CASSFLGTYGGTEAFF. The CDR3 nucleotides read TGTGCCAGCAGTTTTTTAGGCACCTACGGAGGCACTGAAGCTTTCTTT.

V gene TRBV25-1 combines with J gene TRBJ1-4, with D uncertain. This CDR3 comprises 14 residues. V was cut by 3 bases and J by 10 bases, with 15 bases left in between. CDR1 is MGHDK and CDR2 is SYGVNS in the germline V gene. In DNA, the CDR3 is TGTGCCAGCAGTGATTCCCGCGGTCGTGGAAAACTGTTTTTT. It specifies CASSDSRGRGKLFF.